This T cell receptor beta chain was observed in a study of T cells after yellow fever vaccination. Turning to the study itself: SMART-Seq v4 Ultra Low Input served to prepare low-cell-number fractions.

This clonotype was seen at least ten times. Its target is unknown. TCRdb re-analysed the 5' RACE reads in MiXCR, keeping a single row per CDR3 protein. The sample consists of 200,000 to 250,000 distinct CDR3 sequences, 6.9% of them appearing once. Findings and caveats of the study: FACS-sorted repertoires could contain abundant clonotypes contaminating from the bulk population. The CD4 compartment and the CD8 compartment contained a small share of clonotypes in common.

The receptor was derived from a man aged 25-45 years who received the YFV17D yellow fever vaccine. The specimen comprised CD4+ T cells sorted from PBMCs, sampled 15 days after the yellow fever booster vaccination.

DNA for the CDR3: TGTGCCAGCAGTAGAGATAGCGGATGGAAGTTCTTC. This encodes CASSRDSGWKFF. V and J are TRBV12-3 or TRBV12-4 and TRBJ2-1; possibly TRBD2 for D (6 bases). Trimming took 5 bases from V and 14 from J, leaving 16 bases between them. The CDR3 spans 12 residues.